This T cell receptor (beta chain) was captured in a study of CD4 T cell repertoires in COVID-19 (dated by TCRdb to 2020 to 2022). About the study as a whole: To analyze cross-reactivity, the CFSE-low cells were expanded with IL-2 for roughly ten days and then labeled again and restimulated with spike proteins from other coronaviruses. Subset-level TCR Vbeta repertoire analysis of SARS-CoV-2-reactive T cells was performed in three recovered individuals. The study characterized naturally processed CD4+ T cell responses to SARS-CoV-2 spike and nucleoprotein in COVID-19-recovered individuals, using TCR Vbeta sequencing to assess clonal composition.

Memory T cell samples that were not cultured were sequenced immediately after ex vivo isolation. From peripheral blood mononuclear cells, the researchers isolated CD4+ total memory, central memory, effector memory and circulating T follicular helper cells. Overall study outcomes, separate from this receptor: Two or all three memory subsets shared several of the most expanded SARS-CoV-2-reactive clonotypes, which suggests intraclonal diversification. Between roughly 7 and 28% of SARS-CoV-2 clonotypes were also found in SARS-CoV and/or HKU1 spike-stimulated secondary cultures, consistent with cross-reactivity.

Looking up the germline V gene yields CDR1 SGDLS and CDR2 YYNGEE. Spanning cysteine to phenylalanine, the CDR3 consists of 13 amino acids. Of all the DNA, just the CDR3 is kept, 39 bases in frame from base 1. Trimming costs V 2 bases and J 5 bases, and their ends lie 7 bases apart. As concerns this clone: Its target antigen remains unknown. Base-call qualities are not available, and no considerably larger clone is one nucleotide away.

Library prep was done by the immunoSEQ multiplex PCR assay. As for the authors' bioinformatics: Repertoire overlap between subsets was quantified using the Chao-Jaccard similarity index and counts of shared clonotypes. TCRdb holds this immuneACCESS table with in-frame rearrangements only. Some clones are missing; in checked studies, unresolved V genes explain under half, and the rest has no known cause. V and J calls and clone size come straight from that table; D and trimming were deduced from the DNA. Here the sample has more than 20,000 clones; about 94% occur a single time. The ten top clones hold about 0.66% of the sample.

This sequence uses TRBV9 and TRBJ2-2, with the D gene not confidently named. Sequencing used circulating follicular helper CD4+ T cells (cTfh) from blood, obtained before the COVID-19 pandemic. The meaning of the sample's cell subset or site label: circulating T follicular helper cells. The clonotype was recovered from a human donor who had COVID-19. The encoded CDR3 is CASSVLFTGELFF. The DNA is TGTGCCAGCAGCGTCTTGTTTACCGGGGAGCTGTTTTTT.